These 31 T cell receptor beta chains were sequenced from one sample in a study of blood T cell repertoires in COVID-19. TCRdb's copy holds only in-frame clones and misses some; the assay was immunoSEQ multiplex PCR. Here the sample spans tens of thousands of clones, around 80% being singletons. The material sequenced was peripheral blood. These receptors all come from a human donor in a cohort sampled during active COVID-19.

The chain uses TRBV27 and TRBJ1-1; 10 bases are shared with TRBD1. This CDR3 comprises 12 residues. The junction had 0 bases not matched to a gene; V was cut back by 6 bases and J by 5 bases. CDR1 and CDR2 (germline): MNHEY, SMNVEV (reference sequence). DNA of the CDR3: TGTGCCAGCAGGGGACAGGGGACTGAAGCTTTCTTT. The encoded protein is CASRGQGTEAFF.

This clone was seen a handful of times. CDR3 nucleotide sequence: TGTGCCAGCAGCAAAACAGGGTACTACACCTTC. Protein: CASSKTGYYTF. The V and J genes are TRBV5-4 and TRBJ1-2, with D perhaps matching TRBD1 (6 bases). The CDR3 spans 11 residues. Germline lookup yields CDR1 SGHNT and CDR2 YYREEE (reference sequence). V was pared by 4 bases and J by 10 bases, with 11 bases between. The variable domain in full, completed from reference TRBV5-4 and TRBJ1-2, reads ETGVTQSPTHLIKTRGQQVTLRCSSQSGHNTVSWYQQALGQGPQFIFQYYREEENGRGNFPPRFSGLQFPNYSSELNVNALELDDSALYLCASSKTGYYTFGSGTRLTVV.

The chain joins TRBV19 to TRBJ1-5; 9 nucleotides agree with TRBD1. The length of the CDR3 is 15 residues. The ends lost 2 bases at V and 6 bases at J; junction bases unmatched: 5. Looked up from germline, CDR1 is LNHDA and CDR2 is SQIVND (reference sequence). The CDR3 here is CASSITGGAGQPQHF. The CDR3 nucleotides are TGTGCCAGTAGTATAACAGGGGGCGCCGGTCAGCCCCAGCATTTT.

About this clone: The same CDR3 arises from other DNA sequences in this sample as well. This chain joins TRBV28 and TRBJ2-7; 9 bases fit TRBD1. This CDR3 is built from 15 residues. Per the germline V gene, CDR1 is MDHEN and CDR2 is SYDVKM. Losses at the gene ends were 4 bases for V and 2 bases for J; bases not matched to a gene: 6. The CDR3 loop reads CASSSPGQGTYEQYF. In nucleotides, the CDR3 is TGTGCCAGCAGTTCGCCGGGACAGGGTACCTACGAGCAGTACTTC. The full variable domain, completed using reference TRBV28 and TRBJ2-7, is DVKVTQSSRYLVKRTGEKVFLECVQDMDHENMFWYRQDPGLGLRLIYFSYDVKMKEKGDIPEGYSVSREKKERFSLILESASTNQTSMYLCASSSPGQGTYEQYFGPGTRLTVT.

The chain carries TRBV4-1 and TRBJ2-7, with 7 bases aligning to TRBD2. Losses at the gene ends were 0 bases for V and 3 bases for J; bases not matched to a gene: 5. This CDR3 contains 15 residues. Germline V gene lookup returns CDR1 MGHRA and CDR2 YSYEKL. This chain's CDR3 is CASSQDRGSGYEQYF. DNA of the CDR3: TGCGCCAGCAGCCAAGATCGCGGGAGCGGCTACGAGCAGTACTTC.

The rearrangement uses TRBV19 and TRBJ2-3; D is perhaps TRBD1 (6 bases). Trimming took 6 bases from V and 4 from J, leaving 14 bases between them. The germline V gene encodes CDR1 LNHDA and CDR2 SQIVND (reference sequence). The CDR3 is 14 residues long. The CDR3 nucleotides are TGTGCCAGTAGCACAGGGTCTTCGGCAGATACGCAGTATTTT. It yields the protein CASSTGSSADTQYF.

The chain links TRBV7-8 to TRBJ2-1, with D perhaps TRBD2 (6 bases). V lost 5 bases and J lost 0, with 11 bases in between. CDR1 is SGHVS and CDR2 is FQNEAQ in the germline V gene. The CDR3 extends over 15 amino acids. For the CDR3, the DNA is TGTGCCAGCAGCCCAGGAGGGGACTCCTACAATGAGCAGTTCTTC. Translated, it gives CASSPGGDSYNEQFF.

V and J are TRBV27 and TRBJ2-3; 12 bases align to TRBD1. The CDR3 extends over 15 amino acids. V lost 5 bases to trimming and J lost 6 bases; unmatched junction nucleotides: 6. Germline-derived CDR1 and CDR2 are MNHEY and SMNVEV (reference sequence). CDR3 loop: CASSPGQGAGDTQYF. In DNA, the CDR3 is TGTGCCAGCAGTCCGGGACAGGGGGCTGGGGATACGCAGTATTTT.

The chain carries TRBV9 and TRBJ2-1, with D possibly matching TRBD2 (7 bases). The germline gives CDR1 SGDLS, CDR2 YYNGEE. V dropped 2 bases and J dropped 13 bases, with 13 bases sitting between them. This CDR3 contains 12 residues. CDR3 sequence: CASSVGGLTQFF. The CDR3 DNA sequence: TGTGCCAGCAGCGTGGGGGGGCTGACTCAGTTCTTC. Full variable domain (remainder filled in from reference TRBV9 and TRBJ2-1): DSGVTQTPKHLITATGQRVTLRCSPRSGDLSVYWYQQSLDQGLQFLIQYYNGEERAKGNILERFSAQQFPDLHSELNLSSLELGDSALYFCASSVGGLTQFFGPGTRLTVL.

This clone has only a few counts. The rearrangement joins TRBV4-1 to TRBJ2-7; weak D call: TRBD1 (5 bases). This CDR3 region has 16 residues. V was pared by 0 bases and J by 5 bases, with 17 bases between. Germline V gives CDR1 MGHRA, CDR2 YSYEKL. CDR3 nucleotide sequence: TGCGCCAGCAGCCAAGACGAGAGGCAGGGCTTACACGAGCAGTACTTC. This translates into CASSQDERQGLHEQYF.

The chain recombines TRBV15 with TRBJ2-1; D is unclear. In germline, CDR1 is LNHNV, CDR2 YYDKDF (reference sequence). V lost 0 bases, J lost 15 bases, and 30 bases lay in between. There are 18 residues in the CDR3. The CDR3 sequence: CATSRDYITTPKTFTGFF. The CDR3 DNA reads TGTGCCACCAGCAGAGATTATATTACTACCCCGAAAACTTTCACGGGGTTCTTC.

The V gene is TRBV7-8, the J gene TRBJ2-7, with D perhaps TRBD2 (5 bases). This CDR3 is built from 15 residues. Trimming left V 1 base short and J 4 bases short, with 14 bases between. The germline gives CDR1 SGHVS, CDR2 FQNEAQ. CDR3 sequence (DNA): TGTGCCAGCAGCTTAGAGTCCAGCGGCTTTTACGAGCAGTACTTC. Translated, it gives CASSLESSGFYEQYF.

This sequence joins TRBV12-3 or TRBV12-4 and TRBJ2-5, with 9 nucleotides matching TRBD1. The V gene end was trimmed by 2 bases and the J gene end by 14 bases; junction bases not matched to a gene: 6. This CDR3 is 12 amino acids long. The chain's CDR3 is CASSLFTGGPYF. The DNA of the CDR3 is TGTGCCAGCAGTTTATTCACAGGGGGCCCTTACTTC.

This rearrangement joins TRBV4-3 to TRBJ1-2, with D unclear. From germline, CDR1 is LGHNA and CDR2 YSLEER. The CDR3 extends over 13 amino acids. Trimming removed 5 bases at V and 6 bases at J, with 13 bases between. The CDR3, as DNA: TGCGCCAGCAGCAGAATCGGGGAAGATGGCTACACCTTC. This translates into CASSRIGEDGYTF.

This chain links TRBV4-2 with TRBJ2-7, with TRBD2 matching 8 bases. Looked up from germline, CDR1 is LGHNA and CDR2 is YNFKEQ. The CDR3 has 14 residues. Trimming at V came to 4 bases and at J to 6 bases, leaving 8 bases not matched to a gene. CDR3 protein: CASSPRTSWTEQYF. As DNA, the CDR3 is TGTGCCAGCAGCCCTCGGACTAGCTGGACCGAGCAGTACTTC.

This clone counts as medium-sized. This chain joins TRBV10-2 and TRBJ1-3; no definite D call. The V gene's germline CDR1 is WSHSY and CDR2 SAAADI. Trimming cost V 0 bases and J 9 bases, with 6 bases left between them. The CDR3 runs 12 residues. DNA for the CDR3: TGCGCCAGCAGTGAGTCATTGAGCACCATATATTTT. The encoded protein is CASSESLSTIYF.

The V call is TRBV19, the J call TRBJ2-1; the match to TRBD1 covers 8 bases. In germline, CDR1 is LNHDA, CDR2 SQIVND (reference sequence). V dropped 3 bases and J dropped 8; count of bases not matched to a gene: 6. The length of the CDR3 is 14 residues. The CDR3, as DNA: TGTGCCAGTAGTATGAGGCAGGGGGCGGATGAGCAGTTCTTC. The encoded protein is CASSMRQGADEQFF.

The V call is TRBV6-5, the J call TRBJ1-1; a weak D match, TRBD1 (6 bases). CDR3 length: 13 amino acids. The ends were cut back, 8 bases at V and 6 bases at J, with 16 bases in the middle. Germline V gene sequence: CDR1 MNHEY, CDR2 SVGAGI. The CDR3 nucleotides read TGTGCCAGCGGCCAGGGGACGAGAGCTGAAGCTTTCTTT. This translates into CASGQGTRAEAFF.

V is TRBV30 and J is TRBJ1-2, with 8 bases identical to TRBD1. The ends lost 2 bases at V and 4 bases at J; junction bases unmatched: 6. This CDR3 has 14 amino acids. Germline CDR1 reads GTSNPN; CDR2 reads SVGIG (reference sequence). This CDR3 is CAWSLGTGRYGYTF. The DNA for the CDR3 is TGTGCCTGGAGTTTGGGGACAGGCCGCTATGGCTACACCTTC. Full variable domain (remainder filled in from reference TRBV30 and TRBJ1-2): SQTIHQWPATLVQPVGSPLSLECTVEGTSNPNLYWYRQAAGRGLQLLFYSVGIGQISSEVPQNLSASRPQDRQFILSSKKLLLSDSGFYLCAWSLGTGRYGYTFGSGTRLTVV.

This chain connects TRBV2 to TRBJ2-7, with TRBD1 identical over 9 bases. J was trimmed by 6 bases and V by 9 bases; bases with no gene match: 6. Per the germline V gene, CDR1 is SNHLY and CDR2 is FYNNEI. CDR3 size: 12 residues. CDR3 DNA sequence: TGTGCCAGTAGACAGGGGGGAGTCGAGCAGTACTTC. As protein: CASRQGGVEQYF.

This chain links TRBV9 with TRBJ1-6; 10 bases are shared with TRBD1. V shed 4 bases and J 1 base; nucleotides not matched to a gene: 11. CDR1 is SGDLS and CDR2 is YYNGEE in the germline V gene. This CDR3 spans 19 amino acids. CDR3 in DNA: TGTGCCAGCAGCCCGGGACAGGGGCCGGGGATTTCCTATAATTCACCCCTCCACTTT. Its translation: CASSPGQGPGISYNSPLHF.

This rearrangement joins TRBV6-4 to TRBJ2-3; 8 bases are a match to TRBD2. Germline-derived CDR1 and CDR2 are MRHNA and SNTAGT. J lost 0 bases, V lost 6 bases, and 2 bases had no gene match. This CDR3 is built from 14 residues. The CDR3 DNA reads TGTGCCAGCAGCGCTAGCGGGAGCACAGATACGCAGTATTTT. Its translation: CASSASGSTDTQYF.

This chain connects TRBV7-8 to TRBJ1-5, with D uncertain. The CDR3 loop spans 14 amino acids. Germline V CDR1 and CDR2: SGHVS, FQNEAQ. V was shortened by 4 bases and J by 5 bases, with 12 bases between the two germline ends. The CDR3 is CASSSTSRDQPQHF. In DNA form, the CDR3 reads TGTGCCAGCAGCTCAACATCCCGGGATCAGCCCCAGCATTTT.

The genes are TRBV6-5 and TRBJ1-3; D might be TRBD1 (6 bases). Trimming shortened V by 6 bases and J by 0 bases, and 12 bases separated the two germline ends. The germline CDR1 and CDR2 sequences are MNHEY and SVGAGI. This CDR3 comprises 15 residues. CDR3 sequence reads: CASSSDRFSGNTIYF. The CDR3 nucleotides read TGTGCCAGCAGCAGTGACAGGTTCTCTGGAAACACCATATATTTT.

The chain combines TRBV10-3 with TRBJ2-7, with D possibly being TRBD1 (6 bases). Trimming pared 5 bases from V and 4 bases from J, leaving 12 bases between. The CDR3 contains 13 residues. Germline V gives CDR1 ENHRY, CDR2 SYGVKD. The CDR3 bases are TGTGCCATCAGTACAGGGTCTGCATACGAGCAGTACTTC. It specifies CAISTGSAYEQYF.

The gene calls are TRBV27 and TRBJ2-7, with 7 bases fitting TRBD1. The CDR3 length is 15 residues. V gave up 6 bases and J gave up 2 bases; unmatched junction bases: 10. CDR1 is MNHEY and CDR2 is SMNVEV in the germline V gene (reference sequence). The CDR3 DNA reads as TGTGCCAGCAGGTACATCAGGGACAGCGCCTACGAGCAGTACTTC. Its translation is CASRYIRDSAYEQYF.

The chain employs TRBV24-1 and TRBJ2-1; D unresolved. The CDR3 consists of 14 residues. CDR1 is KGHDR and CDR2 is SFDVKD in the germline V gene. Trimming took off 4 bases at V and 0 bases at J, with 6 bases between the two ends. The DNA for the CDR3 is TGTGCCACCAGTGAAACGAGCTCCTACAATGAGCAGTTCTTC. It specifies CATSETSSYNEQFF.

The J gene is TRBJ1-1, the V gene TRBV27, with D possibly matching TRBD1 (5 bases). This CDR3 has 13 residues. Per the germline V gene, CDR1 is MNHEY and CDR2 is SMNVEV (reference sequence). V was clipped by 2 bases and J by 5 bases, with 9 bases between them. The CDR3 DNA reads as TGTGCCAGCAGTTTAGCAGGGTTGACTGAAGCTTTCTTT. Protein product: CASSLAGLTEAFF.

In this sample, this clone turned up once. CDR3: CASSATGVSTNEKLFF. For the CDR3, the DNA is TGTGCCAGCAGCGCGACAGGGGTTTCAACTAATGAAAAACTGTTTTTT. The chain employs TRBV9 and TRBJ1-4, with 8 nucleotides matching TRBD1. The CDR3 is made up of 16 amino acids. Losses at the gene ends were 3 bases for V and 0 bases for J; bases not matched to a gene: 4. CDR1 and CDR2 from the germline V gene are SGDLS and YYNGEE.

This clone was seen a single time. The rearrangement uses TRBV4-3 and TRBJ1-5, with TRBD1 matching 8 bases. CDR3 length equals 16 residues. The ends lost 0 bases at V and 3 bases at J; junction bases unmatched: 4. Per germline, CDR1 LGHNA and CDR2 YSLEER. CDR3: CASSQESRGPNQPQHF. The CDR3 DNA reads TGCGCCAGCAGCCAAGAGAGCAGGGGGCCCAATCAGCCCCAGCATTTT.

V usage is TRBV7-2 and J usage is TRBJ1-1; no clear D. CDR1 is SGHTA, CDR2 FQGNSA, per germline. This CDR3 spans 16 amino acids. With 1 base removed from V and 1 base from J, the gap between germline ends came to 13 bases. The CDR3 spells CASSLDPGTWNTEAFF. DNA for the CDR3: TGTGCCAGCAGCTTAGACCCCGGTACCTGGAACACTGAAGCTTTCTTT.